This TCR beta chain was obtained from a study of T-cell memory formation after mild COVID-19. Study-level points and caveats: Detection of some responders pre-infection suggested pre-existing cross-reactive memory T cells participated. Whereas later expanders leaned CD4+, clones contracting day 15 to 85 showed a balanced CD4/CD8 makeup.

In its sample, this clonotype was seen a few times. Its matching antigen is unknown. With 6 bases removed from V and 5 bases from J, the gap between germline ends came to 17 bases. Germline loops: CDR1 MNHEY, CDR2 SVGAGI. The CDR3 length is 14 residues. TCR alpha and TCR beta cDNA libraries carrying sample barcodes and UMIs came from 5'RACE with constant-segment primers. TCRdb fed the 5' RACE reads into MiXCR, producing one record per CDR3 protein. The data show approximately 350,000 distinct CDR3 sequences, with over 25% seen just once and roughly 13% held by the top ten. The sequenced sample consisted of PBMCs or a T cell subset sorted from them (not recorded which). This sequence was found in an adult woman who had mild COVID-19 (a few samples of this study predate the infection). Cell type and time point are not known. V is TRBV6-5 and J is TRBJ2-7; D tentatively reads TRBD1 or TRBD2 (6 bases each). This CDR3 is CASSPGGGYNEQYF. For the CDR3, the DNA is TGTGCCAGCAGCCCCGGGGGCGGCTACAACGAGCAGTACTTC.